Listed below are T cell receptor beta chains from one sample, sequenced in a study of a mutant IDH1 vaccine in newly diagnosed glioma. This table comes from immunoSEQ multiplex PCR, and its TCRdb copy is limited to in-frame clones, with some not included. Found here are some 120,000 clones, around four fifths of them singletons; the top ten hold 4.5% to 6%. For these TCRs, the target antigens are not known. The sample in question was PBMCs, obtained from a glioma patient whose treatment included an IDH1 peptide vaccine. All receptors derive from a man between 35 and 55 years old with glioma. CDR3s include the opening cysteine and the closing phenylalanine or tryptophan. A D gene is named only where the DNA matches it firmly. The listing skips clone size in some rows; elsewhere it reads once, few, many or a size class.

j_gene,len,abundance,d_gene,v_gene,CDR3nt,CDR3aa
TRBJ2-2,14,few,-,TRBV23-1,TGCGCCAGCGATCGGGGGAAGAACACCGGGGAGCTGTTTTTT,CASDRGKNTGELFF
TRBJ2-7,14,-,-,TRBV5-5,TGTGCCAGCAGCTTGGTGGGGAGGTCCTACGAGCAGTACTTC,CASSLVGRSYEQYF
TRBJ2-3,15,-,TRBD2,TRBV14,TGTGCCAGCAGCCACCGCGGGAGGAAAACAGATACGCAGTATTTT,CASSHRGRKTDTQYF
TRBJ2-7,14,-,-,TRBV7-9,TGTGCCAGCAGCTTAGTGGGCTCCGTTGACGAGCAGTACTTC,CASSLVGSVDEQYF
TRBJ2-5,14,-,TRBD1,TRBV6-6,TGTGCCAGCAGTTACCAGGGACAGGTAGAGACCCAGTACTTC,CASSYQGQVETQYF
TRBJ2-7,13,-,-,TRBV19,TGTGCCAGTAGTACCCAGTCCGGGGACGAGCAGTACTTC,CASSTQSGDEQYF
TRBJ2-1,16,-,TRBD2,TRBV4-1,TGCGCCAGCAGCCGCAGACTAGCGGGAGACAAACATGAGCAGTTCTTC,CASSRRLAGDKHEQFF
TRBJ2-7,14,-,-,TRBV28,TGTGCCAGCAGTACCTTTGCGGGGTTCAACGAGCAGTACTTC,CASSTFAGFNEQYF
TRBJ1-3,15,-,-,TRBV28,TGTGCCAGCACCCCCCCCCGCGACTCTGGAAACACCATATATTTT,CASTPPRDSGNTIYF
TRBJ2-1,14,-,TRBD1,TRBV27,TGTGCCAGCAGTTTGACAGGGAATCTCAATGAGCAGTTCTTC,CASSLTGNLNEQFF
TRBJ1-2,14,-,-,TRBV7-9,TGTGCCAGCAGCCGGCAGGGTTCTTACTATGGCTACACCTTC,CASSRQGSYYGYTF
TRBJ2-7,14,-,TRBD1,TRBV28,TGTGCCAGCAGCTATCAGGACAGGGCCTACGAGCAGTACTTC,CASSYQDRAYEQYF
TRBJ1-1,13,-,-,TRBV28,TGTGCCAGCAGTTTAAGGGGCAACACTGAAGCTTTCTTT,CASSLRGNTEAFF
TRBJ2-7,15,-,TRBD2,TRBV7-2,TGTGCCAGCAGCTTAGCCGGCGGGAGGGCCTACGAGCAGTACTTC,CASSLAGGRAYEQYF
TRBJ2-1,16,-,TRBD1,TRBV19,TGTGCCAGTAGTATCCGCGGGACAGGGTATTGGGATGAGCAGTTCTTC,CASSIRGTGYWDEQFF
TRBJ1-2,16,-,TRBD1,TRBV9,TGTGCCAGCAGCGTAGTAGACAGGGGTCAGGTGAATGGCTACACCTTC,CASSVVDRGQVNGYTF
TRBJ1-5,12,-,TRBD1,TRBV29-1,TGCAGCGTGGGACAGGCGGAAGGACCCCAGCATTTT,CSVGQAEGPQHF
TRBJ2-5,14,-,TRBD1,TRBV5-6,TGTGCCAGCAGCTTGCGAGACAGGGAAGAGACCCAGTACTTC,CASSLRDREETQYF
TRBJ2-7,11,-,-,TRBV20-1,TGCAGTGCTATCCGGGGCTACGAGCAGTACTTC,CSAIRGYEQYF
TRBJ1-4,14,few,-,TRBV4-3,TGCGCCAGCAGCCAAGAAGCAGGGCACGGAAAACTGTTTTTT,CASSQEAGHGKLFF
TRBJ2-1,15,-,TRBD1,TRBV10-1,TGCGCCAGCAGCCCCGGGACAGGTACATACAATGAGCAGTTCTTC,CASSPGTGTYNEQFF
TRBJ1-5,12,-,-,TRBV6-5,TGTGCCAGCAGTTTCGTCGATAGCCCCCAGCATTTT,CASSFVDSPQHF
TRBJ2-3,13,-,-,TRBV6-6,TGTGCCAGCAGCCCGCTAGACTGGGGTACGCAGTATTTT,CASSPLDWGTQYF
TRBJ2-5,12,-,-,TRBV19,TGTGCCAGTAGTATCAGCGGTCAGACCCAGTACTTC,CASSISGQTQYF
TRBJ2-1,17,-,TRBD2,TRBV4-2,TGTGCCAGCAGCCAAGGACTAGCGGGGAATAATTACAATGAGCAGTTCTTC,CASSQGLAGNNYNEQFF
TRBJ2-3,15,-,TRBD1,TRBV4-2,TGTGCCAGCAGCCAAGAACAGGGGAGCACAGATACGCAGTATTTT,CASSQEQGSTDTQYF
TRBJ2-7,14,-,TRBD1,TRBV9,TGTGCCAGCAGCTCCCGGACAGGACCCTACGAGCAGTACTTC,CASSSRTGPYEQYF
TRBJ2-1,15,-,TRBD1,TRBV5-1,TGCGCCAGCAGCTTGGATGGGACAGCAAACAATGAGCAGTTCTTC,CASSLDGTANNEQFF
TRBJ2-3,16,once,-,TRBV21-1,TGTGCCAGCAGCCCCCAGACAGGGGCGGGAACAGATACGCAGTATTTT,CASSPQTGAGTDTQYF
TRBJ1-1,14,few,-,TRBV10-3,TGTGCCATCGGCAGTAATCTTTTGAACACTGAAGCTTTCTTT,CAIGSNLLNTEAFF
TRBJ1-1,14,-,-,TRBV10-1,TGCGCCAGCAGCGCTAAACAGGGAATTGGTGAAGCTTTCTTT,CASSAKQGIGEAFF
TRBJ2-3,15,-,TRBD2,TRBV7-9,TGTGCCAGCAGCTTGCGGGAGGGCACTCCGAATACGCAGTATTTT,CASSLREGTPNTQYF
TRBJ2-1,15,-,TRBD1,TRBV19,TGTGCCAGTATCCAGACAGGGCCCCCTTACAATGAGCAGTTCTTC,CASIQTGPPYNEQFF
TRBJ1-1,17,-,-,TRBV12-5,TGTGCTAGTGGTTTGGTACTCGGCAGGCAATTGAACACTGAAGCTTTCTTT,CASGLVLGRQLNTEAFF
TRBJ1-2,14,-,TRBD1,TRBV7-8,TGTGCCAGCAGGGACAGGGGGCGCCAGGCGGGCTACACCTTC,CASRDRGRQAGYTF
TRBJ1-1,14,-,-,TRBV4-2,TGTGCCAGCAGCCAAGAGGCCCGAGGGACTGAAGCTTTCTTT,CASSQEARGTEAFF
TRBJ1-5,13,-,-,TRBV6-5,TGTGCCAGCAGTACCGGGGACTTGGAGCCCCAGCATTTT,CASSTGDLEPQHF
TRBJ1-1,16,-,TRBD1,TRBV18,TGTGCCAGCTCACCCCTTCCAAGACAGGGGAACACTGAAGCTTTCTTT,CASSPLPRQGNTEAFF
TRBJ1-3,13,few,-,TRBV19,TGTGCCAGTAGTATCCTGCAGGGAAACACCATATATTTT,CASSILQGNTIYF
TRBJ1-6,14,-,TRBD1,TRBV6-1,TGTGCCAGCAGTATCCGGACAGGGGATTCACCCCTCCACTTT,CASSIRTGDSPLHF
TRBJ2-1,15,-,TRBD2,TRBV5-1,TGCGCCAGCAGCCACGGACTAGCGGGGTACAATGAGCAGTTCTTC,CASSHGLAGYNEQFF